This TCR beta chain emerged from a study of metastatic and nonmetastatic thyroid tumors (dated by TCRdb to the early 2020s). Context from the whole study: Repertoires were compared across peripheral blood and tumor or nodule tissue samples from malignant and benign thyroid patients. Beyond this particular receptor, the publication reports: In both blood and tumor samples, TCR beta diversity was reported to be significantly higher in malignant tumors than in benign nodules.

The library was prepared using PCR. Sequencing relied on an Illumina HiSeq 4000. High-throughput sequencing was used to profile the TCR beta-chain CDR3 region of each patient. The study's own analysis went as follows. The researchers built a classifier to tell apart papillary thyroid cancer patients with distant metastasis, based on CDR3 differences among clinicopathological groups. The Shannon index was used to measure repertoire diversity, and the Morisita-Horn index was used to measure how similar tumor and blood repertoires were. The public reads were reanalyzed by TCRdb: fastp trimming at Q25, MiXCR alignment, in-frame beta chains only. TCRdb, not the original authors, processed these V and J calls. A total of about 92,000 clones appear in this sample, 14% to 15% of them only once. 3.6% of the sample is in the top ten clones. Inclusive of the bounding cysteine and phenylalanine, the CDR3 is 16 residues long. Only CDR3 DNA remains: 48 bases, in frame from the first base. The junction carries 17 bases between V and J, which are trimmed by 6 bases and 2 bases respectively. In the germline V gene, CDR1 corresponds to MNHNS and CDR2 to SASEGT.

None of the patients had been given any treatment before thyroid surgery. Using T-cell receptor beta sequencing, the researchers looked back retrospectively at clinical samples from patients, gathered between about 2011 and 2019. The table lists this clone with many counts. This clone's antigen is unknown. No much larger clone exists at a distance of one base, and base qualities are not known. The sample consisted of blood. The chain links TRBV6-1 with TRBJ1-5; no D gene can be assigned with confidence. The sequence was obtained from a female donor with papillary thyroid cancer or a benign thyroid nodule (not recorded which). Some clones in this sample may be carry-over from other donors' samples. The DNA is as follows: TGTGCCAGCAGGCGCGCGGGAACCGGGGGCAATCAGCCCCAGCATTTT. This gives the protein CASRRAGTGGNQPQHF.